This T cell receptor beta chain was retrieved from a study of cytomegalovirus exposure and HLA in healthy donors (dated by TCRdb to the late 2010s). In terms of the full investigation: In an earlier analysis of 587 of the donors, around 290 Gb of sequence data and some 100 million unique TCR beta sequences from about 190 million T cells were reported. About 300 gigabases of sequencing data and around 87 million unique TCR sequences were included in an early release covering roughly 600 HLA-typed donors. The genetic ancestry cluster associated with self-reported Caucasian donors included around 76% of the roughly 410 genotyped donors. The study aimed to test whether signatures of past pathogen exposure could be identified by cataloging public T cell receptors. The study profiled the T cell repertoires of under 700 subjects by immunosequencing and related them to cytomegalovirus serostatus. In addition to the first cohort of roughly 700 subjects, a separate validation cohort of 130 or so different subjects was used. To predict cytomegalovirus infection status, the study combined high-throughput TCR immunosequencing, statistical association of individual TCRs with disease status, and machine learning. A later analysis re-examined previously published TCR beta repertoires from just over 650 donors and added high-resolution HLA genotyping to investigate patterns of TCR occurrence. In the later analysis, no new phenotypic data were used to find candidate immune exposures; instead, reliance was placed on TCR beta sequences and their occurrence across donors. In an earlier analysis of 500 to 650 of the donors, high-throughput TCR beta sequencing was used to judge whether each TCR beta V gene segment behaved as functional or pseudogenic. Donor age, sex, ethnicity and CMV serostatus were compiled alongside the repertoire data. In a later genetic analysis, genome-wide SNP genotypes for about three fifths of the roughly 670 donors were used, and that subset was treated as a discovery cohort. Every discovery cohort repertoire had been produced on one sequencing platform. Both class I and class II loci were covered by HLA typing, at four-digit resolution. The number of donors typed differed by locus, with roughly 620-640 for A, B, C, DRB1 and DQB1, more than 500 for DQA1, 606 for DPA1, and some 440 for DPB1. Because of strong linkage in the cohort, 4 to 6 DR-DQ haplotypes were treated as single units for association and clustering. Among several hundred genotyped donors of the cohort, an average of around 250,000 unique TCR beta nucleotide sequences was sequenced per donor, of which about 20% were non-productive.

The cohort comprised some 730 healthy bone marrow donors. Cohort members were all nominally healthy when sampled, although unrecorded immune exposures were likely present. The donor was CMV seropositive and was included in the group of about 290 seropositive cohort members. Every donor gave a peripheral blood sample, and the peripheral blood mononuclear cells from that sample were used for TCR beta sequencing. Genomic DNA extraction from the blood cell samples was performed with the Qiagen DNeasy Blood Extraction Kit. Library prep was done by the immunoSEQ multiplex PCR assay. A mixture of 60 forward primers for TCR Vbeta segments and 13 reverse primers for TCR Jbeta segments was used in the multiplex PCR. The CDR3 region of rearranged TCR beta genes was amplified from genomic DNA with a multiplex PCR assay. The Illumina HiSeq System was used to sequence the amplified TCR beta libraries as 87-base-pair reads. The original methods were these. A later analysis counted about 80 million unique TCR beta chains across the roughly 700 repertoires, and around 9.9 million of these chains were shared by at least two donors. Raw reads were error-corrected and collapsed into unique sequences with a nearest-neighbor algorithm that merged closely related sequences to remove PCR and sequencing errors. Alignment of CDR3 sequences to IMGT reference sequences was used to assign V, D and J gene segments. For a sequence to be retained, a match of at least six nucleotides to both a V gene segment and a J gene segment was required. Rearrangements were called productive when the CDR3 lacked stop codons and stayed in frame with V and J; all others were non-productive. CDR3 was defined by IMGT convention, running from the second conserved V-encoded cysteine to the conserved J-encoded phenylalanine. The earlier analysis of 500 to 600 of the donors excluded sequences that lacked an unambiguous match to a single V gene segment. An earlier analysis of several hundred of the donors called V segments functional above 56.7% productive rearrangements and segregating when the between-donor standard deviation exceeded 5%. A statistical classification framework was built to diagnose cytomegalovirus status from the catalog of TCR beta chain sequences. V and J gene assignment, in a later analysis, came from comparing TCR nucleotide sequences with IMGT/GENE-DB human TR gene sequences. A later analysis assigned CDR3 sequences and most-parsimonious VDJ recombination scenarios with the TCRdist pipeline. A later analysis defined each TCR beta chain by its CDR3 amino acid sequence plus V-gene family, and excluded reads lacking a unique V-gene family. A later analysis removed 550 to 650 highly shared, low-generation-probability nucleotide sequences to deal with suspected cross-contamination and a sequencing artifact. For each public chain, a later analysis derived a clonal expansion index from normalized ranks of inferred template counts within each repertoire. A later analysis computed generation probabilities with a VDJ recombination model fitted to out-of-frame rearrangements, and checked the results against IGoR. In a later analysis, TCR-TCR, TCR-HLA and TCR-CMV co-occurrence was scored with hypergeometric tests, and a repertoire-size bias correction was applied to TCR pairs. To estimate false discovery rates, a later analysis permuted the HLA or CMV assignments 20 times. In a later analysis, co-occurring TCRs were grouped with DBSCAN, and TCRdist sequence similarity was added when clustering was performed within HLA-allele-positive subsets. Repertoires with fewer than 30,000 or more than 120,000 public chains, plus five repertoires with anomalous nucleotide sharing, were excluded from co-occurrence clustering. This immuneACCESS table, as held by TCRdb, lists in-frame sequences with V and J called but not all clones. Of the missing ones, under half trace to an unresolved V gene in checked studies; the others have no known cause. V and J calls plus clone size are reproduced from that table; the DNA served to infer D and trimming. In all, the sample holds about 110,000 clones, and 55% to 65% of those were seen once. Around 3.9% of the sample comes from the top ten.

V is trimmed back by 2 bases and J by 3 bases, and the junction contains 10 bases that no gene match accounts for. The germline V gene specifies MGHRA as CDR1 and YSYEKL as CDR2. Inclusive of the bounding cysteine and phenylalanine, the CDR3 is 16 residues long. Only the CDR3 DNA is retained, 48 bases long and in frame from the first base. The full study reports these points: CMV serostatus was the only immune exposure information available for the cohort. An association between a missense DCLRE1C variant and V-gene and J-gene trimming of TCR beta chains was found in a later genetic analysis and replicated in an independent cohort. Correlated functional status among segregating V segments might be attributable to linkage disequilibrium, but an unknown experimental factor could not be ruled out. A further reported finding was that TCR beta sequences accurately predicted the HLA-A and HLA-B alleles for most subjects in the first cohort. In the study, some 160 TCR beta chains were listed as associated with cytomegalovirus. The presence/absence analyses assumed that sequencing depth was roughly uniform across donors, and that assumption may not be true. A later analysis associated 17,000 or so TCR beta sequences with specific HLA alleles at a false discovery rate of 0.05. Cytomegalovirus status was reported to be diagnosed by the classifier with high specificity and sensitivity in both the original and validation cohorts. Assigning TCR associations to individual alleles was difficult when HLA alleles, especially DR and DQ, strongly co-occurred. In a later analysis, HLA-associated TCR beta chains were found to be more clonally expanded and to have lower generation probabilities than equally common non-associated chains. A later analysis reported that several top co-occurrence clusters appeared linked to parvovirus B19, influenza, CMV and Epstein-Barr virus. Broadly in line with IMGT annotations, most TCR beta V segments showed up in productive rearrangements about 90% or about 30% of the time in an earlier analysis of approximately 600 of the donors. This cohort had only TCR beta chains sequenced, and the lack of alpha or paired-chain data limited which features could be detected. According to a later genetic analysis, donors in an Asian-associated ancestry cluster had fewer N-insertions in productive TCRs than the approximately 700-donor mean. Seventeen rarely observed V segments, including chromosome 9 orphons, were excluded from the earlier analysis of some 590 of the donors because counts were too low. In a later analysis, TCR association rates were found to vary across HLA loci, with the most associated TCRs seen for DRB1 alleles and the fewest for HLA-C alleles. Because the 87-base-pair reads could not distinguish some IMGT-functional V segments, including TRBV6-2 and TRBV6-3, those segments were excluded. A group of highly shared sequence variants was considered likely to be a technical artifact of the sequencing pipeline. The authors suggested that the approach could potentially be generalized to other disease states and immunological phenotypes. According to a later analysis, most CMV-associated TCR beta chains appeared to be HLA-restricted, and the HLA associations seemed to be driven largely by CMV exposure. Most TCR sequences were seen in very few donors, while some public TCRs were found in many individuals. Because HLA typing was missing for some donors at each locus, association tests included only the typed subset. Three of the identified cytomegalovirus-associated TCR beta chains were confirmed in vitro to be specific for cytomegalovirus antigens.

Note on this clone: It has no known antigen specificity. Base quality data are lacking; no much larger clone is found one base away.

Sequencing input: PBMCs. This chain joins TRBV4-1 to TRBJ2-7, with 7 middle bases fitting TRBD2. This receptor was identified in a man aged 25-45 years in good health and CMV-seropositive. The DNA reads TGCGCCAGCAGCCAATTGGGGACCGGGAGGCACTACGAGCAGTACTTC. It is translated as CASSQLGTGRHYEQYF.